This T cell receptor beta chain emerged from a study of blood T cell repertoires in COVID-19. This CDR3 has 15 residues. The junction had 8 bases not matched to a gene; V was cut back by 4 bases and J by 8 bases. Germline CDR1 reads SGHAT; CDR2 reads FQNNGV. The repertoire was sequenced with immunoSEQ multiplex PCR; TCRdb's copy has only in-frame clones and lacks some. The sample holds 150,000 to 200,000 clones; around 88% are singletons and the top ten take under 9.5%. The rearrangement links TRBV11-2 to TRBJ2-1; 10 bases match TRBD2. The sequence was obtained from a woman aged 25 to 45 who had recovered from COVID-19. The specimen was PBMCs or T cells enriched from blood (not recorded which). As DNA, the CDR3 is TGTGCCAGCAGCTCTTTAGCGGGAGGTTTATATGAGCAGTTCTTC. Its protein is CASSSLAGGLYEQFF.